Detailed here is one T cell receptor (beta chain). Its antigen is unknown. TCRdb called the reads again in MiXCR, with one record for every CDR3 protein. The sample has approximately 500,000 distinct CDR3 sequences; about 15% are singletons. These data are taken from a study of T cell repertoires in cytomegalovirus infection. Study at large: Public TCR beta signatures were indicative of both CMV infection and a matching HLA type.

Study results and caveats: Summed frequency of shared TCR beta families picked out CMV carriers who also had the relevant HLA. It was HLA-C-restricted CMV-specific TCR beta clonotypes that dominated the response ex vivo.

Germline V CDR1 and CDR2: SGHNT, YYREEE (reference sequence). This CDR3 has 18 amino acids. Between the trimmed V and J ends, which lost 4 bases and 1 base, there was a span of 24 bases. Sequencing was carried out using CD8+ T cells from PBMCs. V is TRBV5-4 and J is TRBJ2-7; D perhaps matches TRBD2 (8 bases). The TCR originated in a human donor in good health (CMV status not recorded). Some clones in this sample may be carry-over from other donors' samples. The CDR3 loop reads CASSHRQGLAGRSYEQYF. Here the CDR3 DNA reads TGTGCCAGCAGCCACCGACAGGGATTAGCGGGAAGATCCTACGAGCAGTACTTC.